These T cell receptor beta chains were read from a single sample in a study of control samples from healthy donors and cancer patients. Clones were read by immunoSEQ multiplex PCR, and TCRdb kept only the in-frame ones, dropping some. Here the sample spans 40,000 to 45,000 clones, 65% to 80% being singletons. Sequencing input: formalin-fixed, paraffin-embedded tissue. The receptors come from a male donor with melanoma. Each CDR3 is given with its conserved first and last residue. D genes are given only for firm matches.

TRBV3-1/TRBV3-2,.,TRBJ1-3,CASSPAGNTIYF
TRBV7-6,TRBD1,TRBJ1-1,CASSPWTGDLNTEAFF
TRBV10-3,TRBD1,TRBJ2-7,CTIIPDRDSYEQYF
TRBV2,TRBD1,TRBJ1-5,CASLGQGAYQPQHF
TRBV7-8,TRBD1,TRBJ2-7,CASSLGFGDRGRLYEQYF
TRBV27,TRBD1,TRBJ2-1,CASYLRGHEQFF
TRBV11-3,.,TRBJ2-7,CASSLGWEWGRESQYF
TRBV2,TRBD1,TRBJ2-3,CASRSRTGGGDTQYF
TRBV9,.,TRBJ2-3,CASSAQPADTQYF
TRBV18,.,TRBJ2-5,CASSPSEGETQYF
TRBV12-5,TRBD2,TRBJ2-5,CASGPGLAGDSETQYF
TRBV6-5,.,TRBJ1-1,CASSVGGAGEAFF
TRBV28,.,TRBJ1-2,CASSLGLGGGYGYTF